The source of this T cell receptor beta chain is a study of T cells after somatic rescue of genetic block. Profiling relied on immunoSEQ multiplex PCR, and the TCRdb table lists in-frame clones only, not all of them. Here the sample spans 9,500 to 15,000 clones, around 70% being singletons. The V end was cut by 10 bases, the J end by 0 bases, with 11 bases between. The CDR3 contains 13 residues. Germline CDR1 is MNHEY and CDR2 is SMNVEV (reference sequence). The clonotype comes from a boy aged 5-17 years. The sequencing input was peripheral blood mononuclear cells (PBMCs). The chain uses TRBV27 and TRBJ2-3; D is unresolved. This CDR3 reads CATGPLSTDTQYF. DNA of the CDR3: TGTGCCACAGGCCCCCTTAGCACAGATACGCAGTATTTT.